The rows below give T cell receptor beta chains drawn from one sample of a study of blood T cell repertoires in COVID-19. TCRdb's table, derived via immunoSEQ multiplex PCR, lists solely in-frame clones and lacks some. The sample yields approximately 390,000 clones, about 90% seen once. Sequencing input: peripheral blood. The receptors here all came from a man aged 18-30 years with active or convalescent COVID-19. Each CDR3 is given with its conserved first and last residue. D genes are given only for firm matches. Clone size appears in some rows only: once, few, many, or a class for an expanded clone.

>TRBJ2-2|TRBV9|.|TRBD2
TGTGCCAGCAGCGTCCGTAGCGGGAGGGACACCGGGGAGCTGTTTTTT
CASSVRSGRDTGELFF
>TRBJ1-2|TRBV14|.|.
TGTGCCAGCAGCCAAGAAGGCCACCGGGAAAGAGAGGATGGCTACACCTTC
CASSQEGHREREDGYTF
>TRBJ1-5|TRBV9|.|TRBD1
TGTGCCAGCAGCGAGGGGGCTGCTCTCGGCAATCAGCCCCAGCATTTT
CASSEGAALGNQPQHF
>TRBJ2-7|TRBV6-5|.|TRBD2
TGTGCCAGCACCAGAGCGGGAGGGAACTACGAGCAGTACTTC
CASTRAGGNYEQYF
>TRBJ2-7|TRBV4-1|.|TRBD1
TGCGCCAGCAGCCATAACCGGGACAGGGGACACTACGAGCAGTACTTC
CASSHNRDRGHYEQYF
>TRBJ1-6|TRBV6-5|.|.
TGTGCCAGCAGTTACAAGGACACCAGAAATTCACCCCTCCACTTT
CASSYKDTRNSPLHF
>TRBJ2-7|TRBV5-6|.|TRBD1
TGTGCCAGCAGCTTGTTGGGACAGGGACTCTACGAGCAGTACTTC
CASSLLGQGLYEQYF
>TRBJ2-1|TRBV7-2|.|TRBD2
TGTGCCAGCACCCGTAAGAGCGGGGGTTACAATGAGCAGTTCTTC
CASTRKSGGYNEQFF
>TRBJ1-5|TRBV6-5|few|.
TGTGCCAGCAGCATGACTGGGAATCAGCCCCAGCATTTT
CASSMTGNQPQHF
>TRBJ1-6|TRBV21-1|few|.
TGTGCCAGCAGCAAAACAGGGGGCTCCTATAATTCACCCCTCCACTTT
CASSKTGGSYNSPLHF
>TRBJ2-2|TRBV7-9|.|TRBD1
TGTGCCAGCAGCTTAACCGACAGGGTAGACACCGGGGAGCTGTTTTTT
CASSLTDRVDTGELFF
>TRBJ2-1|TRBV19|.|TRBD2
TGTGCCAGTAGTACTAGCGGGAGTTACAATGAGCAGTTCTTC
CASSTSGSYNEQFF
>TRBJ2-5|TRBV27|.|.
TGTGCCAGCAGAAACATACTAGCACACCAAGAGACCCAGTACTTC
CASRNILAHQETQYF
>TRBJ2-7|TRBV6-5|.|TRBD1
TGTGCCAGCAGCCAGGGGGTTCTTTACGAGCAGTACTTC
CASSQGVLYEQYF
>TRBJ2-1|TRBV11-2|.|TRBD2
TGTGCCAGCAGCAAAGAGCGGGGGGGCTCCTACAATGAGCAGTTCTTC
CASSKERGGSYNEQFF
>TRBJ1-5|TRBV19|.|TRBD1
TGTGCCAGTAGGACAGGGGGCCCCTCATATAGCAATCAGCCCCAGCATTTT
CASRTGGPSYSNQPQHF
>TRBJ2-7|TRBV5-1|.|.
TGCGCCAGCAGCTTTCCAGACAGGTCCTACGAGCAGTACTTC
CASSFPDRSYEQYF
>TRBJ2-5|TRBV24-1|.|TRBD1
TGTGCCACCAGCTCGACAGGGGCCGGAAATGGAGAGACCCAGTACTTC
CATSSTGAGNGETQYF
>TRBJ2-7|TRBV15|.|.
TGTGCCACCAGCAGAAGAGGGACTCGCGAGCAGTACTTC
CATSRRGTREQYF
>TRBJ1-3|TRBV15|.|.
TGTGCCACCAGCAGAGCGGGAGGGCTCCTCTCTGGAAACACCATATATTTT
CATSRAGGLLSGNTIYF
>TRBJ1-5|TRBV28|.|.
TGTGCCAGCAGTCGGGCGGGCTATAGCAATCAGCCCCAGCATTTT
CASSRAGYSNQPQHF
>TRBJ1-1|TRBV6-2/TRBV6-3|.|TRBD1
TGTGCCAGCAGTCGGACAGGGGCGGAAGCTTTCTTT
CASSRTGAEAFF
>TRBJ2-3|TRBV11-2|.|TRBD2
TGTGCCAGCAGCTTAAGACCCAGCGGGGGGGCTGTAGATACGCAGTATTTT
CASSLRPSGGAVDTQYF
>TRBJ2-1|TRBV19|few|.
TGTGCCAGTAGTCGACTAGGAGGGGACTACAATGAGCAGTTCTTC
CASSRLGGDYNEQFF
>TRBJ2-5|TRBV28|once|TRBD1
TGTGCCAGCAGTTTGGGACAGGGTATCGAGACCCAGTACTTC
CASSLGQGIETQYF
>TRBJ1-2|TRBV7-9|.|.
TGTGCCAGCAGTAACTTCGGGTATGAGTATGGCTACACCTTC
CASSNFGYEYGYTF
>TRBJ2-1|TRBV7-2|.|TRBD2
TGTGCCAGCAGCTTAGCAAGGTCGGCGGGTAGCGGGAGGGCCCTGGAGCAGTTCTTC
CASSLARSAGSGRALEQFF
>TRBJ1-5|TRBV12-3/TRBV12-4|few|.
TGTGCCAGCAGTTTAACCGGTGTACAGCCCCAGCATTTT
CASSLTGVQPQHF
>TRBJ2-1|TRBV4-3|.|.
TGCGCCAGCAGCCAAGATAAACTACCAACCTACAATGAGCAGTTCTTC
CASSQDKLPTYNEQFF
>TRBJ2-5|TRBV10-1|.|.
TGCGCCAGCAGTGAGTCGAAGTTGCGGGACCTCCAAGAGACCCAGTACTTC
CASSESKLRDLQETQYF
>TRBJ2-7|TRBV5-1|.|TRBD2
TGCGCCAGCAGCGAAAGACTAGCGGAAACCTACGAGCAGTACTTC
CASSERLAETYEQYF
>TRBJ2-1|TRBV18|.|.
TGTGCCAGCTCTCTTGGGGGGACTTCCTACAATGAGCAGTTCTTC
CASSLGGTSYNEQFF
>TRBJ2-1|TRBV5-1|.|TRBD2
TGCGCCAGCAGCTTTTGGGAGGGTGAGCAGTTCTTC
CASSFWEGEQFF
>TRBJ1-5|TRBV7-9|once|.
TGTGCCAGCAGTTCAGGCCAGGGTCATAGCAATCAGCCCCAGCATTTT
CASSSGQGHSNQPQHF
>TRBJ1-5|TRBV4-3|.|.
TGCGCCAGCAGCCAAGCAAGAAGCCCGTCCGGGCCCCAGCATTTT
CASSQARSPSGPQHF
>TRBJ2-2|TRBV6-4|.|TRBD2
TGTGCCAGCAGTGGGACTAGCGTCACCGGGGAGCTGTTTTTT
CASSGTSVTGELFF
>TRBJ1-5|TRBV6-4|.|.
TGTGCCAGCTGCAACGAGACAGATAGTAATCAGCCCCAGCATTTT
CASCNETDSNQPQHF
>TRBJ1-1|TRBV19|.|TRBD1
TGTGCCAGTAGTCCACGGACAGGAAAGAACACTGAAGCTTTCTTT
CASSPRTGKNTEAFF
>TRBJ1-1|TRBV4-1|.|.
TGCGCCAGCAGCCAAGATCGGTCCGGGGGTAAGGACACTGAAGCTTTCTTT
CASSQDRSGGKDTEAFF
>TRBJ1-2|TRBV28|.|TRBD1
TGTGCCAGCAGCTTGGTGGTGGGACGACAGGGGAGAAATGGCTACACCTTC
CASSLVVGRQGRNGYTF
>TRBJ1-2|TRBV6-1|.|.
TGTGCCAGCAGTGAAGCGCTTCAGGGGCCATATGGCTACACCTTC
CASSEALQGPYGYTF
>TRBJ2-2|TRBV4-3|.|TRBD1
TGCGCCAGCAGCCAAGACAGGGGGCGAAACACCGGGGAGCTGTTTTTT
CASSQDRGRNTGELFF
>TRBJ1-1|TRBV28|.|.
TGTGCCAGCAGTCTAGAACTTCGGGCAGGGGCCTTGAACACTGAAGCTTTCTTT
CASSLELRAGALNTEAFF
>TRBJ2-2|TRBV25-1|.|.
TGTGCCAGCAGTGCCGGACAGTTCACCGGGGAGCTGTTTTTT
CASSAGQFTGELFF
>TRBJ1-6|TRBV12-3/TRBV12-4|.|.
TGTGCCAGCAGTGTCGGGGTGAGGGAACCCCTCCACTTT
CASSVGVREPLHF
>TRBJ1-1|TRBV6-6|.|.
TGTGCCAGCAGTTACTCGGGGCAGGCCACTGAAGCTTTCTTT
CASSYSGQATEAFF
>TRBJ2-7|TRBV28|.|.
TGTGCCAGCAGTTTACGACAGCCCTACGAGCAGTACTTC
CASSLRQPYEQYF